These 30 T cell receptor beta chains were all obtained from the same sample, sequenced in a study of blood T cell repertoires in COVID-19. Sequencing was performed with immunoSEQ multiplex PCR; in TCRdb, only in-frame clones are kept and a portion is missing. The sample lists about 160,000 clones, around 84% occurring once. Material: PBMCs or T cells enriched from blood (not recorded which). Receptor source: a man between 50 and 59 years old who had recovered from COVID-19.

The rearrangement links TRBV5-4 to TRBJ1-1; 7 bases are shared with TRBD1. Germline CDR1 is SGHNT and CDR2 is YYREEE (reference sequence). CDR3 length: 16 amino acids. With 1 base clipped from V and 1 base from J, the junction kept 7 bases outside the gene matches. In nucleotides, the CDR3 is TGTGCCAGCAGCTTGACAGGGGCAGCGTGGAACACTGAAGCTTTCTTT. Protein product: CASSLTGAAWNTEAFF.

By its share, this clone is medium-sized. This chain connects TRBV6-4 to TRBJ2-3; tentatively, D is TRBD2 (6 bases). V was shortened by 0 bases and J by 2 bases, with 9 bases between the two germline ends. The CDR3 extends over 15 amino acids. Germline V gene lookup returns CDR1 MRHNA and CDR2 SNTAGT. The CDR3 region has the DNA TGTGCCAGCAGTGACTCTCCTAGCGCCACAGATACGCAGTATTTT. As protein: CASSDSPSATDTQYF.

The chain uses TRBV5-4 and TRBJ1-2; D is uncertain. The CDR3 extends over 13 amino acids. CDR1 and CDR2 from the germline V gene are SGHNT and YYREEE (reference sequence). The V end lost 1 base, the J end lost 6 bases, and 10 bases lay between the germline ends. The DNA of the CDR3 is TGTGCCAGCAGCTTGTCCCGTCTTCATGGCTACACCTTC. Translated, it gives CASSLSRLHGYTF.

CDR3 coding DNA: TGTGCCATCAGTCGGGGCAATCAGCCCCAGCATTTT. It encodes CAISRGNQPQHF. The chain employs TRBV10-3 and TRBJ1-5; D uncertain. Trimming left V 5 bases short and J 2 bases short, with 4 bases between. Germline loops: CDR1 ENHRY, CDR2 SYGVKD. The CDR3 is 12 residues long.

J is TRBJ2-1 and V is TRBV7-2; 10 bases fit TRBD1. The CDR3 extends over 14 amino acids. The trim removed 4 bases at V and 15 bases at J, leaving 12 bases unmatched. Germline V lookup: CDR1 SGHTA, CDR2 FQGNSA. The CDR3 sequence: CASSSGPTGQGPFF. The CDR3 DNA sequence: TGTGCCAGCAGCTCGGGACCCACGGGACAGGGGCCGTTCTTC.

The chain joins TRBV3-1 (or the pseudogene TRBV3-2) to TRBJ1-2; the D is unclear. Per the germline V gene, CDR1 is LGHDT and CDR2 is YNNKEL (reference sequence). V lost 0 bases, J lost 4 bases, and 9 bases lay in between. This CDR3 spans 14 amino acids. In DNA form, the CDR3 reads TGTGCCAGCAGCCAAGAGGAGACGATCTATGGCTACACCTTC. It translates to CASSQEETIYGYTF.

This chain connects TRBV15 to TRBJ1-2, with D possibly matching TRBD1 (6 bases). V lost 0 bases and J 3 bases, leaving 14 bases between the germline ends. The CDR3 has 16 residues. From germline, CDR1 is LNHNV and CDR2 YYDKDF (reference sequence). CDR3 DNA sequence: TGTGCCACCAGCAGAGAAATTCCGGGACAAGACTATGGCTACACCTTC. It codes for CATSREIPGQDYGYTF.

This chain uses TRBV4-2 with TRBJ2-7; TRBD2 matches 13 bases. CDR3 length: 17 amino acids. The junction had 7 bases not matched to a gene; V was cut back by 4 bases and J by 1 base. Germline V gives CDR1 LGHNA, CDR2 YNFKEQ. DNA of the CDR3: TGTGCCAGCAGCCGTACTAGCGGGGGGGCCGGGTCCTACGAGCAGTACTTC. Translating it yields CASSRTSGGAGSYEQYF.

The CDR3 is CASRARESYNEQFF. CDR3 nucleotide sequence: TGTGCCAGCAGGGCTCGGGAGTCCTACAATGAGCAGTTCTTC. The chain couples TRBV2 to TRBJ2-1; possibly TRBD2 for D (6 bases). Germline CDR1 SNHLY, CDR2 FYNNEI. The CDR3 covers 14 residues. Trimming cost V 6 bases and J 1 base, with 10 bases left between them.

The CDR3 nucleotides are TGCAGCGCCGAGGGGGTTGCTGAAGCTTTCTTT. Protein: CSAEGVAEAFF. V usage is TRBV29-1 and J usage is TRBJ1-1; the D gene is possibly TRBD1 (6 bases). Trimming took off 7 bases at V and 6 bases at J, with 12 bases between the two ends. Germline CDR1 is SQVTM and CDR2 is ANQGSEA. There are 11 residues in the CDR3.

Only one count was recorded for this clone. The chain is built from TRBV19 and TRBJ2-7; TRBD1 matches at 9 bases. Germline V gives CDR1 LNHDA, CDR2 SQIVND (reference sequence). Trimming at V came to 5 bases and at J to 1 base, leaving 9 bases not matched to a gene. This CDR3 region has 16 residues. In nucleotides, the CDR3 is TGTGCCAGTAGTTCTCCGGGACAGGGAGGGTCCTACGAGCAGTACTTC. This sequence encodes CASSSPGQGGSYEQYF.

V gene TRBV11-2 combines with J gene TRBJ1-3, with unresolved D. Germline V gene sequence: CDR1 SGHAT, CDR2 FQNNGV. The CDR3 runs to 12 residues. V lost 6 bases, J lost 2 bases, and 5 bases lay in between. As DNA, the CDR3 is TGTGCCAGCAGGTCCACTGGAAACACCATATATTTT. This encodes CASRSTGNTIYF.

CDR3 in DNA: TGCGCCAGCAGCTTGGCCCGGACAGGGGGTAGCACTGAAGCTTTCTTT. It yields the protein CASSLARTGGSTEAFF. This chain connects TRBV5-1 to TRBJ1-1; 10 nucleotides match TRBD1. This CDR3 comprises 16 residues. CDR1 is SGHRS and CDR2 is YFSETQ in the germline V gene. V lost 0 bases and J lost 4; bases outside the gene matches: 6.

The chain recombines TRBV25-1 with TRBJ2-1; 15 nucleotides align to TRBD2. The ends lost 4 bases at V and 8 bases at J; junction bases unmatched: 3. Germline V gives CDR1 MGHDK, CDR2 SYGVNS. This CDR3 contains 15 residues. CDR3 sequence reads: CASSGTSGGAHEQFF. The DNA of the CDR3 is TGTGCCAGCAGTGGGACTAGCGGGGGGGCGCATGAGCAGTTCTTC.

The CDR3 sequence: CASSTQGASSGNTIYF. The CDR3 DNA is TGCGCCAGCAGCACACAGGGGGCGAGCTCTGGAAACACCATATATTTT. V gene TRBV5-1 combines with J gene TRBJ1-3, with 9 nucleotides matching TRBD1. Germline lookup yields CDR1 SGHRS and CDR2 YFSETQ. V lost 4 bases, J lost 0 bases, and 5 bases stayed unmatched. The CDR3 extends over 16 amino acids.

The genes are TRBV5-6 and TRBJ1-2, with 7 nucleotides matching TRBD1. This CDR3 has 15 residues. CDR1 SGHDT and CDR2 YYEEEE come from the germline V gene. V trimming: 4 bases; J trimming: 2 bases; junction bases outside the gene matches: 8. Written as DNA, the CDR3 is TGTGCCAGCAGCCCCTGGACAGGATGGAACTATGGCTACACCTTC. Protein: CASSPWTGWNYGYTF. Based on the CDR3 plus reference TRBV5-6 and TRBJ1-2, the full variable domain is DAGVTQSPTHLIKTRGQQVTLRCSPKSGHDTVSWYQQALGQGPQFIFQYYEEEERQRGNFPDRFSGHQFPNYSSELNVNALLLGDSALYLCASSPWTGWNYGYTFGSGTRLTVV.

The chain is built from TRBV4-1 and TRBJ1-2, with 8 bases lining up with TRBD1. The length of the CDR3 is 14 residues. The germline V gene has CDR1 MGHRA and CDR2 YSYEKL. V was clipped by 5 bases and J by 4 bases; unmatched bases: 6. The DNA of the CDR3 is TGCGCCAGCAGCTTCTATACAGGGGGCTATGGCTACACCTTC. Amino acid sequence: CASSFYTGGYGYTF.

The CDR3 loop is CASGRGGVPHEQYF. The CDR3 nucleotides read TGTGCTAGTGGTCGCGGGGGCGTTCCCCACGAGCAGTACTTC. V and J are TRBV12-5 and TRBJ2-7, with D possibly TRBD2 on 7 matching bases. CDR1 and CDR2 from the germline V gene are LGHNT and FRNRAP. V gave up 5 bases and J gave up 5 bases, with 16 bases separating them. This CDR3 contains 14 residues.

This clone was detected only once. CDR3 DNA: TGCAGCGTTAGTGGACAGGGTCCGAACACTGAAGCTTTCTTT. Its translation: CSVSGQGPNTEAFF. This chain links TRBV29-1 with TRBJ1-1; 8 bases align to TRBD1. V lost 5 bases to trimming and J lost 1 base; unmatched junction nucleotides: 6. The CDR3 is made up of 14 amino acids. Per germline, CDR1 SQVTM and CDR2 ANQGSEA.

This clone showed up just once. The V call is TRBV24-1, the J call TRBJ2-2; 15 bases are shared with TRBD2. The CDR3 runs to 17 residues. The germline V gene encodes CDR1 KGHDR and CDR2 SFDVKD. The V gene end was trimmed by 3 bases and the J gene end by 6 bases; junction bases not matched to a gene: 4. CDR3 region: CATSDGLAGGAPGELFF. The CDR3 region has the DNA TGTGCCACCAGTGATGGACTAGCGGGGGGGGCGCCCGGGGAGCTGTTTTTT.

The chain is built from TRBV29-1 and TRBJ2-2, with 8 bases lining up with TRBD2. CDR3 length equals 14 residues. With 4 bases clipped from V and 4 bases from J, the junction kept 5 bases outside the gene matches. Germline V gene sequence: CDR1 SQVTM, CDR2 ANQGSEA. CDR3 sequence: CSVAAGGPTGELFF. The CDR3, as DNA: TGCAGCGTTGCGGCGGGGGGTCCCACCGGGGAGCTGTTTTTT.

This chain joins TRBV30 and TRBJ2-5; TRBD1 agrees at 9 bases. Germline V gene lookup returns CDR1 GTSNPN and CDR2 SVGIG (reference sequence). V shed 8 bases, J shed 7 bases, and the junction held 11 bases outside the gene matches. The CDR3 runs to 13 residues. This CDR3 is CAGTGQGTGTQYF. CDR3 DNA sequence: TGTGCCGGAACGGGACAGGGAACGGGGACCCAGTACTTC.

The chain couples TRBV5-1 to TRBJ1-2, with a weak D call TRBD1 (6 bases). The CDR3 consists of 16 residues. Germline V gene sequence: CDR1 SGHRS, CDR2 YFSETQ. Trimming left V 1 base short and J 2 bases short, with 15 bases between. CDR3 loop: CASSLLTGEKNYGYTF. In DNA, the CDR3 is TGCGCCAGCAGCTTGTTGACAGGAGAAAAGAACTATGGCTACACCTTC.

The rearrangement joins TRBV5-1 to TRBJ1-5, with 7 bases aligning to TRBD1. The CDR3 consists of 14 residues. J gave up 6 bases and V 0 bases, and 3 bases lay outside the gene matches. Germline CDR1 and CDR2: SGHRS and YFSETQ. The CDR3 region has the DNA TGCGCCAGCAGCTTGGTAGGGGGCAGTCAGCCCCAGCATTTT. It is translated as CASSLVGGSQPQHF.

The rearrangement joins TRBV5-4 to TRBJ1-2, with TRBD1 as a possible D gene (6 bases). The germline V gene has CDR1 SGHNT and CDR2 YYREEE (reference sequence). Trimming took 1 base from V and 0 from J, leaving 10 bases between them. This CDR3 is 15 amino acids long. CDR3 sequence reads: CASSLLQGTNYGYTF. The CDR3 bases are TGTGCCAGCAGCTTGTTGCAGGGGACTAACTATGGCTACACCTTC.

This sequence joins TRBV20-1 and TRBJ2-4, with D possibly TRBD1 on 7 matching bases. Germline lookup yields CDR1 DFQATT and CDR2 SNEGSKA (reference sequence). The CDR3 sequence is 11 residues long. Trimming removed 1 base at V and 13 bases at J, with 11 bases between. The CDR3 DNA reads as TGCAGTGCTAGAGGTCAGGGGGGACAGTACTTC. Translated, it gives CSARGQGGQYF.

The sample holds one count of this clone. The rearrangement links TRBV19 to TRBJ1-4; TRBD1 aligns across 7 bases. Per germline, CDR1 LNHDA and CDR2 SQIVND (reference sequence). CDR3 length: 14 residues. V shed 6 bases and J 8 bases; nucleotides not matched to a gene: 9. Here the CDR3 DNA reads TGTGCCAGTAGGGATTCAGGGGGAGGCGAAAAACTGTTTTTT. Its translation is CASRDSGGGEKLFF.

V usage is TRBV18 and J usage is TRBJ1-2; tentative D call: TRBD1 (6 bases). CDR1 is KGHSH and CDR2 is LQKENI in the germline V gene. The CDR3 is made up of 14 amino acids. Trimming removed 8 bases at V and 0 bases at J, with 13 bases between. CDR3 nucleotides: TGTGCCAGCGCAGGACAGAACGCTAACTATGGCTACACCTTC. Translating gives CASAGQNANYGYTF.

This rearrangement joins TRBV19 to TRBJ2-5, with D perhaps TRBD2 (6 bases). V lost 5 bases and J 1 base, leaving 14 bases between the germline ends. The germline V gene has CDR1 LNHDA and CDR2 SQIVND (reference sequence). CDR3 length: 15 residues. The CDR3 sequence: CASSPRRGGQETQYF. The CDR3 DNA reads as TGTGCCAGTAGTCCTCGGCGGGGCGGCCAAGAGACCCAGTACTTC.

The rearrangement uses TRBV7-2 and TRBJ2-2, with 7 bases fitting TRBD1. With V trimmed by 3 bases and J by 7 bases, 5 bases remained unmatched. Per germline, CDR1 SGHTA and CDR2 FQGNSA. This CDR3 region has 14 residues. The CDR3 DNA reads TGTGCCAGCAGCTTGAACAGGGGCAACGGGGAGCTGTTTTTT. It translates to CASSLNRGNGELFF.